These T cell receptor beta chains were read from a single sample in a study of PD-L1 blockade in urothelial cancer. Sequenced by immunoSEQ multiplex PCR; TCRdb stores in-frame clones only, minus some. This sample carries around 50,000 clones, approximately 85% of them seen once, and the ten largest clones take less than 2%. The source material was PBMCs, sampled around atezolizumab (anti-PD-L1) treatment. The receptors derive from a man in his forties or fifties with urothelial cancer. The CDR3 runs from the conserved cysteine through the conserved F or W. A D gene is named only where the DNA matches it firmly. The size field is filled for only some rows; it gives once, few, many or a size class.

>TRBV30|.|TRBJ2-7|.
CAWSVSTSSYEQYF
TGTGCCTGGAGTGTTAGTACTAGCTCCTACGAGCAGTACTTC
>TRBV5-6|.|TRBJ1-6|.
CASSEEAGRNNSPLHF
TGTGCCAGCAGCGAGGAGGCGGGACGGAATAATTCACCCCTCCACTTT
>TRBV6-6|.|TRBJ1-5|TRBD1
CASRPPGQGRALSQHF
TGTGCCAGCAGACCACCGGGACAGGGGAGGGCATTGTCCCAGCATTTT
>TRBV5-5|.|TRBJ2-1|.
CASSPTTVYEQFF
TGTGCCAGCAGCCCTACCACAGTCTATGAGCAGTTCTTC
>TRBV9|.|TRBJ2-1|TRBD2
CASSPLEAPGLAGDEQFF
TGTGCCAGCAGCCCCCTAGAGGCCCCGGGACTAGCGGGGGATGAGCAGTTCTTC
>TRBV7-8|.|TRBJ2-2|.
CASSLRGPGAGANTGELFF
TGTGCCAGCAGCCTTAGAGGTCCAGGGGCGGGGGCGAACACCGGGGAGCTGTTTTTT
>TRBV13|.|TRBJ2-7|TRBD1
CASSSLRDRSYEQYF
TGTGCCAGCAGCTCGCTCCGGGACAGGTCGTACGAGCAGTACTTC
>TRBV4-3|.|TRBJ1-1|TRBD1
CASSQARTGGRTEAFF
TGCGCCAGCAGCCAAGCCCGGACAGGGGGTCGCACTGAAGCTTTCTTT
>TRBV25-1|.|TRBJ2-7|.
CASSEYSAGVSYEQYF
TGTGCCAGCAGTGAATATTCGGCAGGGGTATCCTACGAGCAGTACTTC
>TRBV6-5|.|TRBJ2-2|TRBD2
CASSYSSSGRVGELFF
TGTGCCAGCAGTTACTCGAGCTCAGGGAGGGTCGGGGAGCTGTTTTTT
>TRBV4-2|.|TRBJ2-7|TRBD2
CASSRTSGGLSYEQYF
TGTGCCAGCAGCCGAACTAGCGGGGGGCTTTCCTACGAGCAGTACTTC
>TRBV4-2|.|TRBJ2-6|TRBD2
CASTPRTSGEAGANVLTF
TGTGCCAGCACCCCTAGGACTAGCGGGGAGGCTGGGGCCAACGTCCTGACTTTC
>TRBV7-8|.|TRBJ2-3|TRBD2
CASSFQAGGRADTQYF
TGTGCCAGCAGTTTCCAAGCGGGAGGTAGGGCAGATACGCAGTATTTT
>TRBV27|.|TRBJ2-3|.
CASSFADTQYF
TGTGCCAGCAGTTTCGCAGATACGCAGTATTTT
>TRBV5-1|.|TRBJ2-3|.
CASSLGGVADTQYF
TGCGCCAGCAGCTTGGGGGGGGTGGCAGATACGCAGTATTTT
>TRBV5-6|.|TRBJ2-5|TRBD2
CASSLRTSGIVETQYF
TGTGCCAGCAGCTTGAGGACTAGCGGGATTGTCGAGACCCAGTACTTC
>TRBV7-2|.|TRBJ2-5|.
CASSLVGTGGGQETQYF
TGTGCCAGCAGCTTAGTGGGGACAGGCGGGGGACAAGAGACCCAGTACTTC
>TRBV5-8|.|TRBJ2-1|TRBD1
CASTKPPTGTGVNEQFF
TGTGCCAGCACCAAACCCCCAACCGGGACAGGGGTGAATGAGCAGTTCTTC
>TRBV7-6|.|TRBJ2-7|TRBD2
CASSPGTSGIEQYF
TGTGCCAGCAGCCCCGGGACTAGCGGGATCGAGCAGTACTTC
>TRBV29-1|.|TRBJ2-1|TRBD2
CSGQRGHNEQFF
TGCAGCGGACAGCGGGGCCACAATGAGCAGTTCTTC
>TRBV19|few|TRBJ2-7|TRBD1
CASSSDRAYEQYF
TGTGCCAGTAGTTCCGACAGGGCCTACGAGCAGTACTTC
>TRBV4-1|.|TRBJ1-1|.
CASRHPTDLNTEAFF
TGCGCCAGCAGGCACCCTACAGATTTGAACACTGAAGCTTTCTTT
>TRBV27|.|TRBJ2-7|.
CASSFYGGGGSYEQYF
TGTGCCAGCAGTTTTTATGGGGGAGGAGGATCCTACGAGCAGTACTTC
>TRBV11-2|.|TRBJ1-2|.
CASSLGGGGGYTF
TGTGCCAGCAGCTTAGGAGGGGGTGGGGGCTACACCTTC
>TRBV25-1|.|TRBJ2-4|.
CASSELGGRAKNIQYF
TGTGCCAGCAGTGAACTGGGGGGTAGAGCCAAAAACATTCAGTACTTC
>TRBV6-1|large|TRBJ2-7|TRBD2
CASSEVVGAGTSGNAIEQYF
TGTGCCAGCAGTGAGGTGGTTGGAGCCGGGACTAGCGGGAATGCAATCGAGCAGTACTTC
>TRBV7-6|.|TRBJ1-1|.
CASSLSRLNTEAFF
TGTGCCAGCAGCTTATCCCGGTTGAACACTGAAGCTTTCTTT
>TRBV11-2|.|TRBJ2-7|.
CASSLDFVEVEQYF
TGTGCCAGCAGCTTAGATTTTGTGGAGGTAGAGCAGTACTTC
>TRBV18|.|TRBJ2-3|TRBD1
CASSPEPGTGGTDTQYF
TGTGCCAGCTCACCAGAACCCGGGACAGGGGGCACAGATACGCAGTATTTT
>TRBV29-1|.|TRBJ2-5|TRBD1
CSVGTGWETQYF
TGCAGCGTGGGGACAGGTTGGGAGACCCAGTACTTC
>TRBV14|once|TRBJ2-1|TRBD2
CASSQGLAAYNEQFF
TGTGCCAGCAGCCAAGGACTAGCGGCCTACAATGAGCAGTTCTTC
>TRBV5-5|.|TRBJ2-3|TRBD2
CAAGRVGTDTQYF
TGTGCCGCCGGGAGGGTGGGCACAGATACGCAGTATTTT
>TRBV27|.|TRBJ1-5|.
CASSYLGGQPQHF
TGTGCCAGCAGTTATTTGGGAGGTCAGCCCCAGCATTTT
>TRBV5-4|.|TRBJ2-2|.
CASSLAKGGQIPGELFF
TGTGCCAGCAGCTTGGCCAAGGGGGGGCAAATTCCCGGGGAGCTGTTTTTT
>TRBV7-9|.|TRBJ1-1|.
CASSFRVNTEAFF
TGTGCCAGCAGCTTTCGGGTCAACACTGAAGCTTTCTTT
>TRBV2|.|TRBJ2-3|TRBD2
CASREKTSGGGDTQYF
TGTGCCAGCAGGGAAAAGACTAGCGGGGGGGGAGATACGCAGTATTTT
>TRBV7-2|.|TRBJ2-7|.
CASSLSGSEPYYEQYF
TGTGCCAGCAGCTTATCCGGGAGCGAGCCCTACTACGAGCAGTACTTC
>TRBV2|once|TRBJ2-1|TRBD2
CARTGTSGAYNEQFF
TGTGCCAGGACCGGGACTAGCGGTGCCTACAATGAGCAGTTCTTC
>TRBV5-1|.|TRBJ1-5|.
CASSLQGGNQPQHF
TGCGCCAGCAGCTTGCAAGGGGGCAATCAGCCCCAGCATTTT
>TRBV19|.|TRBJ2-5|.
CASQTGRYGTQYF
TGTGCCAGTCAGACAGGGAGGTATGGGACCCAGTACTTC
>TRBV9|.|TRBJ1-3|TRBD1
CASSVWTGEGNTIYF
TGTGCCAGCAGCGTATGGACAGGGGAAGGAAACACCATATATTTT
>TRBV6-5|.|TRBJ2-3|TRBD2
CASSFLAGGLTDTQYF
TGTGCCAGCAGTTTTCTAGCGGGGGGGCTCACAGATACGCAGTATTTT
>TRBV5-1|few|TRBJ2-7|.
CASSWTSGVEYF
TGCGCCAGCAGCTGGACTTCGGGGGTGGAGTACTTC
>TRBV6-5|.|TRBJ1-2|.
CASRTQEFYGYTF
TGTGCCAGCAGAACACAGGAGTTCTATGGCTACACCTTC
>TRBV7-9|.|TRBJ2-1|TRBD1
CASSRGQGEFF
TGTGCCAGCAGCCGGGGACAGGGAGAGTTCTTC
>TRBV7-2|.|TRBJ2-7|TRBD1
CASSSRTGSYEQYF
TGTGCCAGCAGCTCTCGGACAGGTTCCTACGAGCAGTACTTC
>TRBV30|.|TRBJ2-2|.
CAWSGGTSYTGELFF
TGTGCCTGGAGTGGGGGAACTAGCTACACCGGGGAGCTGTTTTTT
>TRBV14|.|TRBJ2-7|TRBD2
CASSQVGGNEQYF
TGTGCCAGCAGCCAAGTGGGGGGGAACGAGCAGTACTTC
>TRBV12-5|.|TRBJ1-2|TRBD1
CASGDRDSHYGYTF
TGTGCTAGTGGTGACCGGGACAGTCACTATGGCTACACCTTC
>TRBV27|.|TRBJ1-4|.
CASSLSLQATNEKLFF
TGTGCCAGCAGTTTATCCCTACAGGCAACTAATGAAAAACTGTTTTTT
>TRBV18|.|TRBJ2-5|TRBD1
CASSPSTGGFPTQYF
TGTGCCAGCTCACCGTCGACAGGGGGATTTCCGACCCAGTACTTC